The present T cell receptor beta chain was sequenced within a study of cytomegalovirus exposure and HLA in healthy donors (dated by TCRdb to the late 2010s). Regarding the complete study: An earlier analysis of some 500 of the donors reported more than 250 Gb of sequence data and around 110 million unique TCR beta sequences from roughly 200 million T cells. All discovery cohort repertoires had been generated on a single sequencing platform. The study aimed to test whether signatures of past pathogen exposure could be identified by cataloging public T cell receptors. An early release covering roughly 600 HLA-typed donors comprised about 310 gigabases of sequencing data and some 79 million unique TCR sequences. An earlier analysis of nearly 600 of the donors applied high-throughput TCR beta sequencing to assess whether each TCR beta V gene segment acted as functional or pseudogenic. Donor age, sex, ethnicity and CMV serostatus were compiled together with the repertoire data. Five DR-DQ haplotypes were treated as single units for association and clustering because of strong linkage in the cohort. Along with the roughly 700-subject first cohort, a separate validation cohort of around 110 different subjects was used. A later genetic analysis took genome-wide SNP genotypes for about three fifths of the 666 donors and used that subset as a discovery cohort. On average, about 240,000 unique TCR beta nucleotide sequences were sequenced per donor among 398 genotyped donors of the cohort, with roughly a sixth of those sequences being non-productive. Of the approximately 400 genotyped donors, about 80% fell in the genetic ancestry cluster associated with self-reported Caucasian donors. The number of donors typed differed by locus, with 629-630 for A, B, C, DRB1 and DQB1, roughly 520 for DQA1, over 600 for DPA1, and some 450 for DPB1. High-throughput TCR immunosequencing, statistical association of individual TCRs with disease status, and machine learning were combined to predict cytomegalovirus infection status. Both class I and class II loci were covered by HLA typing, at four-digit resolution. In a later analysis, previously published TCR beta repertoires from 500 to 750 donors were re-analyzed and high-resolution HLA genotyping was added so that TCR occurrence patterns could be studied. The later analysis used no new phenotypic data to find candidate immune exposures, relying instead on TCR beta sequences and their occurrence across donors. The study used immunosequencing to profile the T cell repertoires of more than 650 subjects and linked those repertoires to cytomegalovirus serostatus.

What the study reported, not specific to this receptor: An earlier analysis of approximately 590 of the donors showed that most TCR beta V segments appeared in productive rearrangements either about 90% or about 30% of the time, which broadly matched IMGT annotations. Specific HLA alleles were associated with 16,951 TCR beta sequences at a false discovery rate of 0.05 in a later analysis. A later analysis found that most CMV-associated TCR beta chains appeared HLA-restricted, with HLA associations seemingly driven largely by CMV exposure. The 87-base-pair reads could not distinguish some IMGT-functional V segments, including TRBV6-2 and TRBV6-3, so those segments were excluded. CMV serostatus was the only immune exposure information available for the cohort. It was suggested by the authors that the approach could potentially be generalized to other disease states and immunological phenotypes. In vitro tests confirmed that three of the cytomegalovirus-associated TCR beta chains recognize cytomegalovirus antigens. According to a later analysis, parvovirus B19, influenza, CMV and Epstein-Barr virus appeared linked to several top co-occurrence clusters. A later genetic analysis associated a missense DCLRE1C variant with V-gene and J-gene trimming of TCR beta chains, and an independent cohort replicated the association. This cohort had only TCR beta chains sequenced, and the lack of alpha or paired-chain data limited which features could be detected. The sequencing pipeline was judged likely to have produced a cluster of highly shared sequence variants as a technical artifact. HLA typing was unavailable for some donors at each locus, so association tests used only the typed subset. A later analysis found that HLA-associated TCR beta chains were more clonally expanded and had lower generation probabilities than equally common non-associated chains. Assigning TCR associations to individual alleles was difficult when HLA alleles, especially DR and DQ, strongly co-occurred. A further reported finding was that TCR beta sequences accurately predicted the HLA-A and HLA-B alleles for most subjects in the first cohort. According to a later analysis, TCR association rates differed among HLA loci, with DRB1 alleles showing the most associated TCRs and HLA-C alleles showing the fewest. A later genetic analysis reported fewer N-insertions in productive TCRs among donors in an Asian-associated ancestry cluster than the roughly 640-donor mean. The classifier was reported to diagnose cytomegalovirus status with high specificity and sensitivity in both the original cohort and the validation cohort. Presence/absence analyses assumed roughly uniform sequencing depth across donors, an assumption that may not hold. Around 16 rarely observed V segments, including chromosome 9 orphons, were excluded from the earlier analysis of several hundred of the donors because counts were too low. The study listed 164 TCR beta chains as associated with cytomegalovirus. Linkage disequilibrium might explain the correlated functional status among segregating V segments, but an unknown experimental factor could not be excluded. Most TCR sequences were observed very rarely across donors, whereas some public TCRs were present in many individuals.

In the case of this clone: Which antigen it targets is not known. No base quality values were provided; no much bigger clone lies one nucleotide off.

The library came from the immunoSEQ multiplex PCR assay. A mixture of 60 forward primers for TCR Vbeta segments and 13 reverse primers for TCR Jbeta segments was used in the multiplex PCR. The CDR3 region of rearranged TCR beta genes was amplified from genomic DNA with a multiplex PCR assay. The Illumina HiSeq System was used to sequence the amplified TCR beta libraries as 87-base-pair reads. The original methods were these. A later analysis counted about 82 million unique TCR beta chains across the 650 to 800 repertoires, and roughly 10 million of these chains were shared by at least two donors. Raw reads were error-corrected and collapsed into unique sequences with a nearest-neighbor algorithm that merged closely related sequences to remove PCR and sequencing errors. Alignment of CDR3 sequences to IMGT reference sequences was used to assign V, D and J gene segments. Each retained sequence needed at least a six-nucleotide match to both a V gene segment and a J gene segment. Rearrangements were classified as productive when the CDR3 lacked stop codons and remained in frame with V and J, and all other rearrangements were classified as non-productive. CDR3 was defined according to IMGT convention as the region running from the second conserved V-encoded cysteine to the conserved J-encoded phenylalanine. Sequences without an unambiguous match to a single V gene segment were excluded from the earlier analysis of 450 to 650 of the donors. An earlier analysis of approximately 590 of the donors called V segments functional above 56.7% productive rearrangements and segregating when the between-donor standard deviation exceeded 5%. A statistical classification framework was built to diagnose cytomegalovirus status from the catalog of TCR beta chain sequences. V and J gene assignment, in a later analysis, came from comparing TCR nucleotide sequences with IMGT/GENE-DB human TR gene sequences. The TCRdist pipeline was used in a later analysis to assign CDR3 sequences and most-parsimonious VDJ recombination scenarios. In a later analysis, every TCR beta chain was defined by the combination of its CDR3 amino acid sequence and its V-gene family, and reads without a unique V-gene family were dropped. In a later analysis, 550 to 650 highly shared, low-generation-probability nucleotide sequences were removed to address suspected cross-contamination and a sequencing artifact. In a later analysis, a clonal expansion index was calculated for each public chain from normalized within-repertoire ranks of inferred template counts. A later analysis computed generation probabilities with a VDJ recombination model fitted to out-of-frame rearrangements, and checked the results against IGoR. In a later analysis, hypergeometric tests were used to score TCR-TCR, TCR-HLA and TCR-CMV co-occurrence, with a repertoire-size bias correction applied to TCR pairs. In a later analysis, false discovery rates were estimated by permuting HLA or CMV assignments 20 times. In a later analysis, co-occurring TCRs were grouped with DBSCAN, and TCRdist sequence similarity was added when clustering was performed within HLA-allele-positive subsets. Repertoires with fewer than 30,000 or more than 120,000 public chains, plus five repertoires with anomalous nucleotide sharing, were excluded from co-occurrence clustering. TCRdb obtained this table from immuneACCESS and retained in-frame rearrangements with V and J assigned. These tables miss some clones; where compared with another copy, unresolved V genes account for less than half of the shortfall, and the remainder is unexplained. V, J and clone size are those of that table, while D and trimming were read from the DNA. In all, the sample holds over 100,000 clones, and roughly 9.6% of those were seen once. The leading ten clones occupy about 7.5% of the sample.

In total, around 600 healthy bone marrow donors made up the cohort. At the time of sampling, every cohort member was nominally healthy, though immune exposures that went unrecorded were likely present. The donor tested CMV seropositive and was one of the 289 seropositive cohort members. Every donor gave a peripheral blood sample, and the peripheral blood mononuclear cells from that sample were used for TCR beta sequencing. The Qiagen DNeasy Blood Extraction Kit was used to extract genomic DNA from the blood cell samples. The CDR3 starts with the cysteine, ends with the phenylalanine, and has 12 residues. Here the CDR3 DNA is all that survives: 36 bases in frame from base 1. Per the germline V gene, SNHLY is the CDR1 and FYNNEI is the CDR2. V sheds 4 bases and J sheds 3 bases, leaving 4 bases between their ends.

Material for sequencing was PBMCs. This sequence originates from a woman in her thirties or forties in good health and CMV-seropositive. This receptor chain uses TRBV2 and TRBJ1-3; no D segment can be confidently identified. The base sequence is TGTGCCAGCAGTGCCGGTGGAAACACCATATATTTT. Translated, this gives CASSAGGNTIYF.